This TCR beta chain is drawn from a study of technical replicates of blood from a handful of donors. CDR3 length equals 14 residues. TCRdb's table, derived via immunoSEQ multiplex PCR, lists solely in-frame clones and lacks some. This table holds about 81,000 clones, 75% to 85% found once. Input material: PBMCs. The sequence was collected from a human donor in good health. Some clones in this sample may be carry-over from other donors' samples. The genes are TRBV12-1 and TRBJ1-2. TRBV12-1 is a pseudogene locus. CDR3 sequence reads: CASSGRVPSYGYTF. The CDR3 DNA sequence: TGTGCCAGCAGCGGCCGGGTTCCGAGCTATGGCTACACCTTC.